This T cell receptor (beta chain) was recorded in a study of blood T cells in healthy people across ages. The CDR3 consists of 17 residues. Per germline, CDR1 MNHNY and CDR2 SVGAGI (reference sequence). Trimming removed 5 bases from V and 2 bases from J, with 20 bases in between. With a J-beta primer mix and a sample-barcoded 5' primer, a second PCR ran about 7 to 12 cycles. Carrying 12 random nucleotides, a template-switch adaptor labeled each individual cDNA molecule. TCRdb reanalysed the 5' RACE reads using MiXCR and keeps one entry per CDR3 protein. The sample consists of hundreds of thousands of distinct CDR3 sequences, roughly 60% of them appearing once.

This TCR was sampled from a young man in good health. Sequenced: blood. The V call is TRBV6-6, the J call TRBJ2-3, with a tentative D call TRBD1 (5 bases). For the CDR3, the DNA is TGTGCCAGCAGTGCCAAGGGGCAGGCCCTGCTCACAGATACGCAGTATTTT. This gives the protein CASSAKGQALLTDTQYF.